Sequencing of this TCR beta chain was carried out in a study of T cells after yellow fever vaccination. General study findings and limits: Among primary-vaccination clones, most reappeared after the booster, at roughly 96% for CD4 and 88% for CD8.

Trimming removed 3 bases from V and 1 base from J, with 15 bases in between. The germline V gene encodes CDR1 DFQATT and CDR2 SNEGSKA (reference sequence). The CDR3 is made up of 15 amino acids. From the 5' RACE reads, TCRdb called clonotypes with MiXCR, one entry per CDR3 protein. The sample shows about 63,000 distinct CDR3 sequences, approximately 8% of them seen only once. Comments on this clonotype: Its antigen is not identified.

The chain couples TRBV20-1 to TRBJ1-1; D possibly corresponds to TRBD1 (5 bases). The specimen comprised CD8+ T cells sorted from PBMCs, sampled 15 days after the yellow fever booster vaccination. The clonotype comes from a man aged 25-45 years who received the YFV17D yellow fever vaccine. CDR3 residues: CSARSDNGKNTEAFF. In DNA form, the CDR3 reads TGCAGTGCTAGGTCGGACAACGGAAAGAACACTGAAGCTTTCTTT.